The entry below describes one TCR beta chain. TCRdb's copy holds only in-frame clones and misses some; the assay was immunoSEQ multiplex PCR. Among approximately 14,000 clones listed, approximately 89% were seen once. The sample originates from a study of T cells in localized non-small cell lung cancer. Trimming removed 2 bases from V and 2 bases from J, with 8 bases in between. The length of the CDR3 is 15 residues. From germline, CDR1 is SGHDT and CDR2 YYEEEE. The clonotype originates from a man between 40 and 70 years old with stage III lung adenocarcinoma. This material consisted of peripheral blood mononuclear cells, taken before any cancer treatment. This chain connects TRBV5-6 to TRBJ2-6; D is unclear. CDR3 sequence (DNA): TGTGCCAGCAGCTTCGTGGTAGCTGGGGCCAACGTCCTGACTTTC. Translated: CASSFVVAGANVLTF.